This T cell receptor beta chain was captured in a study of early T cells in non-severe SARS-CoV-2 infection. The germline CDR1 and CDR2 sequences are LGHNA and YSLEER. Trimming removed 1 base from V and 0 bases from J, with 5 bases in between. This CDR3 has 14 amino acids. TCRdb reprocessed the 5' RACE reads via MiXCR and lists one record per CDR3 protein. The table includes some 91,000 distinct CDR3 sequences, approximately 15% detected once. Only a few counts were recorded for this clonotype. The sample was whole blood. The TCR comes from an adult who was a healthcare worker with PCR-confirmed SARS-CoV-2 infection or an uninfected control (not recorded which). The chain employs TRBV4-3 and TRBJ2-3; unclear D gene. The CDR3 loop is CASSQATSTDTQYF. The CDR3 bases are TGCGCCAGCAGCCAAGCGACTAGCACAGATACGCAGTATTTT.